What follows are 13 T cell receptor beta chains derived from one specimen sequenced in a study of identical twins. TCRdb analysed the 5' RACE reads with MiXCR anew, one entry per CDR3 protein. The table shows about 720,000 distinct CDR3 sequences, with 15% to 20% occurring only once. The sample also formed part of further work on T cells expressing NK-cell markers.

The sample comprised PBMCs. The receptor source for this set is a woman aged 18-29 years in good health.

This clonotype was counted a single time. This rearrangement joins TRBV4-3 to TRBJ2-1, with 8 bases lining up with TRBD2. J lost 2 bases, V lost 4 bases, and 4 bases had no gene match. CDR3 length: 15 amino acids. Germline-derived CDR1 and CDR2 are LGHNA and YSLEER. CDR3 in amino acids: CASSRVAGPYNEQFF. In DNA, the CDR3 is TGCGCCAGCAGCCGAGTAGCGGGACCCTACAATGAGCAGTTCTTC.

The sample holds a few counts of this clonotype. The chain links TRBV20-1 to TRBJ2-3; 9 nucleotides line up with TRBD2. The germline CDR1 and CDR2 sequences are DFQATT and SNEGSKA (reference sequence). The trim removed 3 bases at V and 6 bases at J, leaving 7 bases unmatched. This CDR3 contains 14 residues. The CDR3 loop reads CSASFASGVDTQYF. CDR3 bases: TGCAGTGCTAGTTTCGCTAGCGGGGTCGATACGCAGTATTTT.

This clonotype was seen only a few times. CDR3 sequence (DNA): TGTGCCAGCAGCTTAGATCTGCGAGGGAGAGGGTTCTACGAGCAGTACTTC. This encodes CASSLDLRGRGFYEQYF. V usage is TRBV11-3 and J usage is TRBJ2-7, with D possibly matching TRBD2 (5 bases). The ends were cut back, 0 bases at V and 3 bases at J, with 18 bases in the middle. The CDR3 covers 17 residues. Germline assignment: CDR1 SGHNT and CDR2 YENEEA.

This clonotype was recorded a few times. V is TRBV10-3 and J is TRBJ2-7; 8 bases line up with TRBD1. V lost 6 bases and J lost 3; bases outside the gene matches: 7. CDR1 is ENHRY and CDR2 is SYGVKD in the germline V gene. The CDR3 loop spans 14 amino acids. The CDR3 loop is CAIRMTGDGYEQYF. The DNA of the CDR3 is TGTGCCATCAGGATGACAGGGGATGGCTACGAGCAGTACTTC.

Only a few counts were recorded for this clonotype. V and J are TRBV5-5 and TRBJ2-1; D is perhaps TRBD1 (5 bases). V was trimmed by 1 base and J by 4 bases, leaving 21 bases between them. The CDR3 contains 18 residues. Germline CDR1 SGHKS, CDR2 YYEKEE (reference sequence). CDR3 nucleotide sequence: TGTGCCAGCAGCTTGAATCGATACAGGACCCCCCCTTACAATGAGCAGTTCTTC. It codes for CASSLNRYRTPPYNEQFF.

The chain joins TRBV5-6 to TRBJ2-7, with D unclear. V was trimmed by 6 bases and J by 6 bases, leaving 13 bases between them. In germline, CDR1 is SGHDT, CDR2 YYEEEE. The CDR3 is 12 residues long. The CDR3 DNA follows: TGTGCCAGCACTATAACGGGCGGCGAGCAGTACTTC. This encodes CASTITGGEQYF.

The chain carries TRBV5-1 and TRBJ1-2; no clear D gene. V was shortened by 1 base and J by 0 bases, with 10 bases between the two germline ends. Germline V lookup: CDR1 SGHRS, CDR2 YFSETQ. The CDR3 contains 15 residues. The CDR3 DNA follows: TGCGCCAGCAGCTTGAGCGGGGTCACTAACTATGGCTACACCTTC. Residues: CASSLSGVTNYGYTF.

The rearrangement joins TRBV15 to TRBJ2-5; D unresolved. V was cut by 3 bases and J by 4 bases, with 15 bases left in between. The CDR3 runs to 15 residues. Germline lookup yields CDR1 LNHNV and CDR2 YYDKDF (reference sequence). The CDR3 reads CATSSTITAGETQYF. In DNA form, the CDR3 reads TGTGCCACCAGCAGCACGATTACGGCAGGAGAGACCCAGTACTTC.

This clonotype was recorded a few times. The chain recombines TRBV12-3 or TRBV12-4 with TRBJ2-3; D assignment may be TRBD1 or TRBD2 (6 bases each). The ends were cut back, 6 bases at V and 2 bases at J, with 18 bases in the middle. This CDR3 has 16 residues. Here the CDR3 DNA reads TGTGCCAGCAGGTCCTGGGGGGCGAGATCCACAGATACGCAGTATTTT. Amino acid sequence: CASRSWGARSTDTQYF.

The J gene is TRBJ2-1, the V gene TRBV5-1; D gene unclear. Trimming took 0 bases from V and 10 from J, leaving 11 bases between them. Germline CDR1 SGHRS, CDR2 YFSETQ. This CDR3 contains 13 residues. CDR3 sequence: CASSLGLLGEQFF. The CDR3 nucleotides are TGCGCCAGCAGCTTGGGTCTCTTGGGGGAGCAGTTCTTC.

The J gene is TRBJ2-3, the V gene TRBV5-1, with a tentative D call TRBD2 (5 bases). Germline assignment: CDR1 SGHRS and CDR2 YFSETQ. V shed 1 base and J shed 0 bases, with 12 bases lying between them. This CDR3 contains 16 residues. This CDR3 is CASSLFPSGSTDTQYF. The CDR3 DNA reads TGCGCCAGCAGCTTGTTCCCCAGCGGCAGCACAGATACGCAGTATTTT.

This clonotype showed up just a few times. The chain combines TRBV18 with TRBJ2-2, with D unclear. The CDR3 contains 12 residues. V dropped 2 bases and J dropped 7 bases, with 5 bases sitting between them. Germline CDR1 is KGHSH and CDR2 is LQKENI. As DNA, the CDR3 is TGTGCCAGCTCACCAGGGATCGGGGAGCTGTTTTTT. Translation gives CASSPGIGELFF.

There are a few counts of this clonotype. The gene calls are TRBV20-1 and TRBJ2-1, with 8 nucleotides matching TRBD2. V gave up 3 bases and J gave up 0 bases; unmatched junction bases: 7. Germline CDR1 and CDR2: DFQATT and SNEGSKA (reference sequence). There are 16 residues in the CDR3. The CDR3, as DNA: TGCAGTGCTAGTAGTCTAGCGGGCAGCTCCTACAATGAGCAGTTCTTC. Protein sequence: CSASSLAGSSYNEQFF.